Given below is one T cell receptor (beta chain) in context. Germline CDR1 MNHEY, CDR2 SMNVEV (reference sequence). The ends were cut back, 3 bases at V and 5 bases at J, with 16 bases in the middle. The CDR3 contains 15 residues. Only in-frame clones appear in the TCRdb table, and some are missing; sequencing was by immunoSEQ multiplex PCR. The table includes around 50,000 clones, 90% to 97% detected once. The data belong to a study of technical replicates of blood from a handful of donors. The sequence was obtained from a human donor in good health. This chain uses TRBV27 with TRBJ2-5; TRBD2 might be the D (7 bases). The sample was T cells isolated from PBMCs. CDR3 sequence: CASSLYRGAGETQYF. The CDR3 nucleotides read TGTGCCAGCAGTTTGTATCGGGGGGCAGGGGAGACCCAGTACTTC.